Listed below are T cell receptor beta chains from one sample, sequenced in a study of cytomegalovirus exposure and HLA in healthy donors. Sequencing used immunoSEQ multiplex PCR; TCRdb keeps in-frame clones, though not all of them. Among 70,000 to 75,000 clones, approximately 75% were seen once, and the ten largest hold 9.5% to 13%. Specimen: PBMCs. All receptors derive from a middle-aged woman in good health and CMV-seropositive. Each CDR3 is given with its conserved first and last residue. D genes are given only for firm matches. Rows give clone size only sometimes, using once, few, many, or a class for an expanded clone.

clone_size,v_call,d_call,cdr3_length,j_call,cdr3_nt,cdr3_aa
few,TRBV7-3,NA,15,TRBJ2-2,TGTGCCAGCAGCTCGTCAGGGGCAGGAACCGGGGAGCTGTTTTTT,CASSSSGAGTGELFF
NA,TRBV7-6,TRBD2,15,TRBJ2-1,TGTGCCAGCAGCCGAACGACGGGGGGCTACAATGAGCAGTTCTTC,CASSRTTGGYNEQFF
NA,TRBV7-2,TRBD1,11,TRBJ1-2,TGTGCCAGCAGCCCCGACAGGGTTCCCACCTTC,CASSPDRVPTF
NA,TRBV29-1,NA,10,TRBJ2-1,TGCAGCGTACAGGTAAATGAGCAGTTCTTC,CSVQVNEQFF
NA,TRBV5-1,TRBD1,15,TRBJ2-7,TGCGCCAGCAGCTTGAGACAGGGGTTGGGCTACGAGCAGTACTTC,CASSLRQGLGYEQYF
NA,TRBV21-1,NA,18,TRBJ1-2,TGTGCCAGCAGCAGCCGGGACAGGGGGCGGGGAGTGGGCTATGGCTACACCTTC,CASSSRDRGRGVGYGYTF
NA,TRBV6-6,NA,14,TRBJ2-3,TGTGCCAGCAGTCCAGCGGCGAACACAGATACGCAGTATTTT,CASSPAANTDTQYF
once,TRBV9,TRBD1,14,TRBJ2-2,TGTGCCAGCAGGGACAGGACCCGCACCGGGGAGCTGTTTTTT,CASRDRTRTGELFF
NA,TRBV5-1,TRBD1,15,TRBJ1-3,TGCGCCAGCAGCTTGGAGGGGGCCTCTGGAAACACCATATATTTT,CASSLEGASGNTIYF
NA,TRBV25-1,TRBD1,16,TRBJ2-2,TGTGCCAGCAGTGAATCCGACAGGGCCCGGGCCGGGGAGCTGTTTTTT,CASSESDRARAGELFF
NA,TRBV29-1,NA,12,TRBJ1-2,TGCAGCGTAGTGACAGAGCTTTATGGCTACACCTTC,CSVVTELYGYTF
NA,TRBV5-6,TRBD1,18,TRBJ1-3,TGTGCCAGCAGCTTCTACGGGGGACAGAGGAACTCTGGAAACACCATATATTTT,CASSFYGGQRNSGNTIYF
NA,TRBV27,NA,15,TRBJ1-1,TGTGCCAGCAGTTTATTGAGGCAGCAGAACACTGAAGCTTTCTTT,CASSLLRQQNTEAFF
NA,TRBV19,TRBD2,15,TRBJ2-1,TGTGCCAGTAGTATCGGAGCGGGGGACTACAATGAGCAGTTCTTC,CASSIGAGDYNEQFF
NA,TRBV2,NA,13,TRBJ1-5,TGTGCCAGCCGGTCACAGGGCGATCAGCCCCAGCATTTT,CASRSQGDQPQHF
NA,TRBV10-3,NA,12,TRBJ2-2,TGTGCCATCAGAGGGGTCGCCGGGGAGCTGTTTTTT,CAIRGVAGELFF
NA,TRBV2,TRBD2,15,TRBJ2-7,TGTGCCAGCAGCGGCTCGCGGGGGGGCCCCAGCGAGCAGTACTTC,CASSGSRGGPSEQYF
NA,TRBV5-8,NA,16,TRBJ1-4,TGTGCCAGCAGCTTGGGCCCGGGGGTAACTAATGAAAAACTGTTTTTT,CASSLGPGVTNEKLFF
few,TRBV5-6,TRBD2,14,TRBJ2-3,TGTGCCAGCAGCCTTAGCGGGCCCACAGATACGCAGTATTTT,CASSLSGPTDTQYF